These T cell receptor beta chains were read from a single sample in a study of shared clonotypes between healthy human individuals. Data came from immunoSEQ multiplex PCR; TCRdb stores just in-frame clones and leaves some out. The top ten clones hold more than 0.9% of a sample with around 2,100,000 clones, about 95% of them seen once. Sequenced input: naive CD8+ T cells sorted from blood. These receptors were collected from a young man in good health. Each CDR3 is given with its conserved first and last residue. A D gene is named only where the DNA matches it firmly. Where a row states a size, it is once, few, many or the class of an expanded clone; other rows omit it.

cdr3_nt	cdr3_aa	v_call	j_call	cdr3_length	d_call	clone_size
TGTGCCAGCAGTTTATCTTACGGTAACTATGGCTACACCTTC	CASSLSYGNYGYTF	TRBV27	TRBJ1-2	14	-	once
TGTGCCACGGGACAGGGGGCGCGGGAGCAGTACTTC	CATGQGAREQYF	TRBV6-6	TRBJ2-7	12	TRBD1	-
TGTGCCAGCAGCGCTACGGGGGGGCCAACAGATACGCAGTATTTT	CASSATGGPTDTQYF	TRBV9	TRBJ2-3	15	TRBD2	-
TGTGCCAGCAGCTTAGGGGAACTATCCCCCTACGAGCAGTACTTC	CASSLGELSPYEQYF	TRBV13	TRBJ2-7	15	-	-
TGTGCCAGCAGCCTCAGCGGGGGGGCGGGATACGAGCAGTACTTC	CASSLSGGAGYEQYF	TRBV13	TRBJ2-7	15	TRBD2	once
TGTGCCAGCAGTGGGATGGAACAGGGATCATCTGGAAACACCATATATTTT	CASSGMEQGSSGNTIYF	TRBV6-1	TRBJ1-3	17	-	-
TGTGCCAGCAGCTTAGGTTACTCAAATGAGCAGTTCTTC	CASSLGYSNEQFF	TRBV7-9	TRBJ2-1	13	-	-
TGTGCCAGCAGCTTTCTGCGGGAGGGCCCTCACTACGAGCAGTACTTC	CASSFLREGPHYEQYF	TRBV11-2	TRBJ2-7	16	TRBD2	once
TGTGCCAGCAGTGAAGCGGAAGGGGTAGGGAACACCGGGGAGCTGTTTTTT	CASSEAEGVGNTGELFF	TRBV2	TRBJ2-2	17	-	-
TGTGCCAGCAGTGAAGCTGGGTGGTTAACAGAAAACATTCAGTACTTC	CASSEAGWLTENIQYF	TRBV2	TRBJ2-4	16	-	-
TGTGCCTGGAGCCCCGGGGGCTATGAAGCTTTCTTT	CAWSPGGYEAFF	TRBV30	TRBJ1-1	12	-	-
TGTGCCAGCAGCTTGGGTAATCAGCCCCAGCATTTT	CASSLGNQPQHF	TRBV5-4	TRBJ1-5	12	-	-
TGTGCCAGCAGTCTACAGGGGGGCGGGTCACCCCTCCACTTT	CASSLQGGGSPLHF	TRBV27	TRBJ1-6	14	TRBD1	-
TGTGCCTGGGGGGTGCTGACGTTAAAACTGTTTTTT	CAWGVLTLKLFF	TRBV30	TRBJ1-4	12	-	-
TGTGCCAGCAGTTTATCCCAGGGATCAGTCTACGAGCAGTACTTC	CASSLSQGSVYEQYF	TRBV28	TRBJ2-7	15	-	-
TGTGCCAGTAGTAGCGTAGCGGGCGTATCCTACGAGCAGTACTTC	CASSSVAGVSYEQYF	TRBV19	TRBJ2-7	15	TRBD2	-
TGTGCCAGCAGCTTCGCCGGGACAGGGACGAATGAGCAGTTCTTC	CASSFAGTGTNEQFF	TRBV7-9	TRBJ2-1	15	TRBD1	-
TGTGCCAGCAGCTTAGGAGTAGGACTAGACGAGCAGTACTTC	CASSLGVGLDEQYF	TRBV7-3	TRBJ2-7	14	TRBD2	-
TGCGCCAGCAGCTGGACCGGGAGCTCTGAAGCTTTCTTT	CASSWTGSSEAFF	TRBV5-1	TRBJ1-1	13	-	-
TGCGCCAGCAGCCAAGAAACAGCTTCGACCCTCACAGATACGCAGTATTTT	CASSQETASTLTDTQYF	TRBV4-1	TRBJ2-3	17	-	-
TGTGCCTGGACCGCCCAAGGTGGAGGGTCTGGCTACACCTTC	CAWTAQGGGSGYTF	TRBV30	TRBJ1-2	14	-	-